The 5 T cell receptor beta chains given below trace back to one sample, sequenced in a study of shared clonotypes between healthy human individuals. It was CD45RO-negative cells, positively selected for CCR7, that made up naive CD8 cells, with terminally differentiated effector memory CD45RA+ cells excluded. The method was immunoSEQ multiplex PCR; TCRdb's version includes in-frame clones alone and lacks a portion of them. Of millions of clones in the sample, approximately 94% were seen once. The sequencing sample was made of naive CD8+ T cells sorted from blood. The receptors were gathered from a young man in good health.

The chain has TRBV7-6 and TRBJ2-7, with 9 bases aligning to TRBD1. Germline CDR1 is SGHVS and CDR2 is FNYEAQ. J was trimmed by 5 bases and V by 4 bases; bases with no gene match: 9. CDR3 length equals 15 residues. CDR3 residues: CASSSGQGLLDEQYF. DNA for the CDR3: TGTGCCAGCAGCTCCGGACAGGGGTTGTTGGACGAGCAGTACTTC.

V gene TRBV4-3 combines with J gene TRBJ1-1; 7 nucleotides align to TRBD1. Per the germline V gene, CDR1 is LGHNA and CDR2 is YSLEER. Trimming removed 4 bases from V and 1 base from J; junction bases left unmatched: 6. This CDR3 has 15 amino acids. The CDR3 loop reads CASSPGGHTNTEAFF. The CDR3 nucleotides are TGCGCCAGCAGCCCAGGGGGACACACGAACACTGAAGCTTTCTTT.

The CDR3 nucleotides are TGTGCCAGCAGTTCGGAAGGGGGCAATGAAAAACTGTTTTTT. Its translation: CASSSEGGNEKLFF. V is TRBV28 and J is TRBJ1-4; 7 positions agree with TRBD1. Germline CDR1 and CDR2: MDHEN and SYDVKM. With V trimmed by 4 bases and J by 5 bases, 4 bases remained unmatched. The CDR3 covers 14 residues.

The CDR3 DNA sequence: TGTGCCAGTTCCTCAGGGGATGGATGGGAAAAACTGTTTTTT. Translation: CASSSGDGWEKLFF. This sequence joins TRBV27 and TRBJ1-4, with D perhaps matching TRBD1 (6 bases). Germline CDR1 and CDR2: MNHEY and SMNVEV (reference sequence). This CDR3 region has 14 residues. The V end was cut by 9 bases, the J end by 8 bases, with 19 bases between.

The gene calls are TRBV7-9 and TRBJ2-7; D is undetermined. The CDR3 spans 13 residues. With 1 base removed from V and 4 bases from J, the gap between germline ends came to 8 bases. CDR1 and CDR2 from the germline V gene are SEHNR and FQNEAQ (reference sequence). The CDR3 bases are TGTGCCAGCAGCTTAGTAGTTAATTACGAGCAGTACTTC. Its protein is CASSLVVNYEQYF.